This T cell receptor (beta chain) was identified during a study of T-cell reconstitution after alpha-beta-depleted transplantation in children. Study-wide findings and caveats: Recipient T cells and thymic progenitors that survived gave rise to the high TCRbeta diversity observed at day 60 in some patients. Newly produced T cells mostly provided counts and TCRbeta diversity after one year, as hyperexpanded clones declined.

Researchers prepared the TCRbeta library using unique molecular identifiers, the study reports. A single record per CDR3 protein comes from TCRdb applying MiXCR to the PCR reads. The sample shows 250,000 or so distinct CDR3 sequences, roughly a quarter of them seen only once. Comment on this clonotype: Its antigen is currently unknown.

The V and J ends lost 0 bases and 7 bases respectively, with 11 bases between them. The CDR3 has 14 amino acids. The V gene's germline CDR1 is SGHRS and CDR2 YFSETQ. This clonotype originated in a female patient under 10 years old who had a stem cell transplant for congenital amegakaryocytic thrombocytopenia, so the T cells may come from the graft donor. Sequencing was performed on PBMCs, mostly from graft donor cells, taken 360 days after TCRalphabeta/CD19-depleted stem cell transplant. V gene TRBV5-1 combines with J gene TRBJ1-5; D possibly corresponds to TRBD1 (6 bases). The CDR3: CASSLAGEGQPQHF. The CDR3 DNA follows: TGCGCCAGCAGCTTGGCAGGGGAAGGCCAGCCCCAGCATTTT.